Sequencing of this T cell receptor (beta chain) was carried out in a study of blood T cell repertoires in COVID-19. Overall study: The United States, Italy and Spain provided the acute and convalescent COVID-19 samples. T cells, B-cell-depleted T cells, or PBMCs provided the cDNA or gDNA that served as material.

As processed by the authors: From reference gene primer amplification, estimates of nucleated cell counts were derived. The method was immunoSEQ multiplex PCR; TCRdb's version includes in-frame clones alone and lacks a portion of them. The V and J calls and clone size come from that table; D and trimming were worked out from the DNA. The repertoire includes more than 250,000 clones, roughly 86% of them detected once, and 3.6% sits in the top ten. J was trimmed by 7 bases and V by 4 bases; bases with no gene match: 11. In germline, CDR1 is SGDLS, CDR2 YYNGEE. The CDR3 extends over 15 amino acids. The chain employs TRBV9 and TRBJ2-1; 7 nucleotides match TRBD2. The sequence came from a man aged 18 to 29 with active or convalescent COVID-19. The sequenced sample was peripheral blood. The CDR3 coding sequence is TGTGCCAGCAGCCTTAGCGGGCTCATGACGAATGAGCAGTTCTTC. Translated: CASSLSGLMTNEQFF.